Following are 8 T cell receptor beta chains from one sample sequenced in a study of T cells in Graves' hyperthyroidism and ophthalmopathy. The CDR3 regions of TCR beta were amplified from RNA transcripts. The HTBI primer set drove a first-round RT-PCR of the TCR CDR3. MiXCR, applied by TCRdb to the multiplex PCR reads, yields one record per CDR3 protein. The table shows 750,000 to 950,000 distinct CDR3 sequences, with roughly 37% occurring only once. The sequenced material came from blood. These TCRs come from a man aged 18 to 29 with Graves' hyperthyroidism.

This chain connects TRBV20-1 to TRBJ1-1; perhaps TRBD1 as D (5 bases). Germline CDR1 is DFQATT and CDR2 is SNEGSKA (reference sequence). The CDR3 sequence is 13 residues long. The V gene lost 7 bases and the J gene lost 2 bases, with 14 bases spanning the gap. The CDR3 protein is CSVPIGGNTEAFF. Here the CDR3 DNA reads TGCAGTGTACCTATCGGGGGAAACACTGAAGCTTTCTTT.

Turning to this clonotype: A much larger clone lies one base from this, so it may be a read error. V is TRBV20-1 and J is TRBJ1-5, with 10 bases matching TRBD1. This CDR3 has 12 amino acids. Per the germline V gene, CDR1 is DFQATT and CDR2 is SNEGSKA (reference sequence). CDR3 in DNA: TGCAGGGCCGGGACAGGGGACCAGCCCCAGCATTTT. Translating gives CRAGTGDQPQHF.

The table lists this clonotype with a count of one. The chain joins TRBV6-2 or TRBV6-3 to TRBJ1-3; D is ambiguous. Looked up from germline, CDR1 is MNHEY and CDR2 is SVGEGT. With 2 bases removed from V and 0 bases from J, the gap between germline ends came to 8 bases. The CDR3 runs to 15 residues. This CDR3 is CASSYEGFSGNTIYF. CDR3 sequence (DNA): TGTGCCAGCAGTTACGAGGGTTTCTCTGGAAACACCATATATTTT.

The sample holds many counts of this clonotype. The genes are TRBV29-1 and TRBJ2-7, with D maybe TRBD1 (7 bases). Deletions cut 5 bases from V and 5 bases from J, with 19 bases between. The CDR3 runs 14 residues. The V gene's germline CDR1 is SQVTM and CDR2 ANQGSEA. CDR3 coding DNA: TGCAGCGTTCAACCCACAGGGGCGGGAAACGAGCAGTACTTC. This translates into CSVQPTGAGNEQYF.

The chain links TRBV12-3 or TRBV12-4 to TRBJ2-7, with D unclear. V shed 6 bases and J shed 0 bases, with 12 bases lying between them. CDR3 size: 14 residues. DNA of the CDR3: TGTGCCAGCAGCTTCAGGTTCGTCTCCTACGAGCAGTACTTC. Translating it yields CASSFRFVSYEQYF.

The chain couples TRBV6-5 to TRBJ1-1, with a weak D call TRBD1 (5 bases). The germline V gene has CDR1 MNHEY and CDR2 SVGAGI. This CDR3 spans 11 amino acids. V lost 8 bases, J lost 10 bases, and 14 bases lay in between. In DNA, the CDR3 is TGTGCCAGCGGGTTCAGGGAGGGAGCTTTCTTT. This gives the protein CASGFREGAFF.

V is TRBV24-1 and J is TRBJ2-3; a possible D gene is TRBD2 (6 bases). The CDR3 has 17 residues. Trimming removed 4 bases at V and 10 bases at J, with 26 bases between. Germline V CDR1 and CDR2: KGHDR, SFDVKD. The CDR3 loop is CATSEPRDSEASLSQYF. The CDR3 bases are TGTGCCACCAGTGAACCCCGGGACTCGGAGGCCAGCCTGTCGCAGTATTTT.

Turning to this clonotype: Just one base apart from a much larger clone, this may be a read error. The chain uses TRBV29-1 and TRBJ2-2; no clear D. Germline values: CDR1 SQVTM, CDR2 ANQGSEA. The CDR3 totals 14 residues. The CDR3 here is CSPLDKATTWELFF. DNA for the CDR3: TGCAGCCCCCTCGACAAAGCCACCACCTGGGAGCTGTTTTTT.